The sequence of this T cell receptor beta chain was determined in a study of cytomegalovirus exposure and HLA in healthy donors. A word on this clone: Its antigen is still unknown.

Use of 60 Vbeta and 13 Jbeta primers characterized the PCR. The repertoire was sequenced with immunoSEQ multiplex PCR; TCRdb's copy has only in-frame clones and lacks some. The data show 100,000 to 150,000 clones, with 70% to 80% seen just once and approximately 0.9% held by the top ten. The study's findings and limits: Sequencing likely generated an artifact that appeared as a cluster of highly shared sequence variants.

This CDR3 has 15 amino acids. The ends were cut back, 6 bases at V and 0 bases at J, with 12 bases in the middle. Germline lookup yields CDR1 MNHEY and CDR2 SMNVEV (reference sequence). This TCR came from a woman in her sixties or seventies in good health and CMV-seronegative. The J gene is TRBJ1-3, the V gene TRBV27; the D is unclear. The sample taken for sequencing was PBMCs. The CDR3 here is CASRPTASSGNTIYF. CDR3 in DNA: TGTGCCAGCAGGCCCACAGCCTCCTCTGGAAACACCATATATTTT.